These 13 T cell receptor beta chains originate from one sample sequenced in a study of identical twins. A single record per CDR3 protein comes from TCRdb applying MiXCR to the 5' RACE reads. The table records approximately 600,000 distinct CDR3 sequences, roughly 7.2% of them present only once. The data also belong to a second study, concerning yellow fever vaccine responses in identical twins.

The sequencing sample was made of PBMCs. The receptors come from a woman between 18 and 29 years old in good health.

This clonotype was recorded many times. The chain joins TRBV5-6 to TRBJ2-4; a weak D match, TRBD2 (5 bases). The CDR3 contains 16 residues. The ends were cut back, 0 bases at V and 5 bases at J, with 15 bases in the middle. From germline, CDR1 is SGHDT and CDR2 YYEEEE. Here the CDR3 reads CASSLGRSGMQNIQYF. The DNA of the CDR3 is TGTGCCAGCAGCTTGGGTCGGTCGGGAATGCAAAACATTCAGTACTTC.

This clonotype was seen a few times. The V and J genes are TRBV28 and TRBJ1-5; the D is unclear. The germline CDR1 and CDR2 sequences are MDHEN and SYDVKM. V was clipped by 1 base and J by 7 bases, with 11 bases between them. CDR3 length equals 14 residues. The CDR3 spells CASSLSALGQPQHF. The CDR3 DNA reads TGTGCCAGCAGTTTATCGGCCCTTGGCCAGCCCCAGCATTTT. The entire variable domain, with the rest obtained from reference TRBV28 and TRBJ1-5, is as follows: DVKVTQSSRYLVKRTGEKVFLECVQDMDHENMFWYRQDPGLGLRLIYFSYDVKMKEKGDIPEGYSVSREKKERFSLILESASTNQTSMYLCASSLSALGQPQHFGDGTRLSIL.

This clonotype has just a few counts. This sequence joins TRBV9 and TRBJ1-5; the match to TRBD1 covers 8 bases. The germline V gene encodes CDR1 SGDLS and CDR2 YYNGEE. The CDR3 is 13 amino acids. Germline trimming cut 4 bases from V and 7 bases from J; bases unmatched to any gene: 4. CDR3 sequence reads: CASSMTGEQPQHF. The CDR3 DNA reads TGTGCCAGCAGCATGACAGGGGAACAGCCCCAGCATTTT.

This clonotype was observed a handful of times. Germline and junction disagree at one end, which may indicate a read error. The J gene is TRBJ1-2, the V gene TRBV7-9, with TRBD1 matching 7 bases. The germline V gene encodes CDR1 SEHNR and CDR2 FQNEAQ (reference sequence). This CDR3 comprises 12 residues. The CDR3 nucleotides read TGTGCCGGCAGGGGGAAATTCTATGGCTACACCTTC. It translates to CAGRGKFYGYTF.

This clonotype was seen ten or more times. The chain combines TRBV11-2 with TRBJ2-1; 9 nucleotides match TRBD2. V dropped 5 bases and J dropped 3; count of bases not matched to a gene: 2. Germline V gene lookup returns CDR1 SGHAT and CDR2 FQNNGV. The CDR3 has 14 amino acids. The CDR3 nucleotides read TGTGCCAGCAGCGCGACTAGCGGCTACAATGAGCAGTTCTTC. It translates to CASSATSGYNEQFF.

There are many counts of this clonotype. The CDR3 region is CASKLLAGGGGGELFF. The CDR3 region has the DNA TGTGCCAGCAAACTGCTAGCGGGAGGTGGTGGCGGGGAGCTGTTTTTT. The chain couples TRBV12-3 or TRBV12-4 to TRBJ2-2; 11 bases map to TRBD2. The CDR3 extends over 16 amino acids. The trim removed 7 bases at V and 7 bases at J, leaving 11 bases unmatched.

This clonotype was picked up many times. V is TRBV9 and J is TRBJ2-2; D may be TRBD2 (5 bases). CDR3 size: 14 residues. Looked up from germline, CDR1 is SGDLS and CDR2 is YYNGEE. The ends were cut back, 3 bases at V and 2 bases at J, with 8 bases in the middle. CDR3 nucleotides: TGTGCCAGCAGCGCCGGACTCAACACCGGGGAGCTGTTTTTT. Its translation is CASSAGLNTGELFF.

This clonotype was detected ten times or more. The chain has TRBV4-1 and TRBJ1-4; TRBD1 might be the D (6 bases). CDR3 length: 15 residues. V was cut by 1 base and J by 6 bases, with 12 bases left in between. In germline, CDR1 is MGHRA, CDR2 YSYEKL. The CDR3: CASSQVAQGDEKLFF. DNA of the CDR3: TGCGCCAGCAGCCAAGTTGCACAGGGCGATGAAAAACTGTTTTTT.

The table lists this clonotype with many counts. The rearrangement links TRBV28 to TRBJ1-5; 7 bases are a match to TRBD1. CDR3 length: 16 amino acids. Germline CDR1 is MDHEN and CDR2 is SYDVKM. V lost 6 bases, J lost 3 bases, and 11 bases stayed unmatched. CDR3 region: CASRYKTGVYNQPQHF. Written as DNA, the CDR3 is TGTGCCAGCAGATATAAAACAGGGGTGTACAATCAGCCCCAGCATTTT.

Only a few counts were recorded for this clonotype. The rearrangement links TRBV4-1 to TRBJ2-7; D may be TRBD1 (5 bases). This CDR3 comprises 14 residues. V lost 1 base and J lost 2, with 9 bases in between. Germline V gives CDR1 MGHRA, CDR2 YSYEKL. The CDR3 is CASSQGQRTYEQYF. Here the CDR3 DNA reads TGCGCCAGCAGCCAAGGACAGAGAACCTACGAGCAGTACTTC.

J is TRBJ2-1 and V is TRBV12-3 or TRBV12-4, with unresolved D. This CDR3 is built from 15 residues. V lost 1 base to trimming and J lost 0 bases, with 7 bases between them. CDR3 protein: CASSLVASSYNEQFF. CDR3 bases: TGTGCCAGCAGTTTAGTTGCGAGCTCCTACAATGAGCAGTTCTTC.

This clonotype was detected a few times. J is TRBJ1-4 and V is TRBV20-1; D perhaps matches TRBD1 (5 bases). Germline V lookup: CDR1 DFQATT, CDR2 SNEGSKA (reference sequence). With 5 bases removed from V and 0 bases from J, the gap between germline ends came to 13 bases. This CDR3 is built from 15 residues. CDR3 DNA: TGCAGTGCTTGGGACGGAAGAACAACTAATGAAAAACTGTTTTTT. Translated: CSAWDGRTTNEKLFF.

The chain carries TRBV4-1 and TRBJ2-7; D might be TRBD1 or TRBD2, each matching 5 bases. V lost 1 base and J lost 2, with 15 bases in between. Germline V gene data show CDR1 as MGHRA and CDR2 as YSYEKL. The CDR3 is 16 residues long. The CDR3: CASSQGGLDATYEQYF. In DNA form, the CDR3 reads TGCGCCAGCAGCCAAGGGGGGTTGGATGCAACCTACGAGCAGTACTTC.